This T cell receptor (beta chain) was obtained from a study of blood T cell repertoires in COVID-19. The wider study: In each case, the material was cDNA or gDNA derived from T cells, B-cell-depleted T cells, or PBMCs.

The CDR3 is 14 residues long. The V and J ends lost 2 bases and 6 bases, in that order; junction bases with no gene match: 5. Germline V gene data show CDR1 as GTSNPN and CDR2 as SVGIG (reference sequence). Authors' analysis steps: Counts of nucleated cells, estimated from reference gene primer amplification, were obtained. Some clones are missing from TCRdb's copy, which holds only in-frame ones; the method was immunoSEQ multiplex PCR. That table supplies the V and J calls and clone size; D and trimming were determined from the DNA. The table has about 260,000 clones, around 89% seen once. The chain carries TRBV30 and TRBJ1-5, with TRBD1 matching 9 bases. The receptor was isolated from a young woman who had recovered from COVID-19. Sequenced sample: PBMCs or T cells enriched from blood (not recorded which). The CDR3 nucleotides are TGTGCCTGGAGTCGGGACAGGGAGGGTCAGCCCCAGCATTTT. Its protein product is CAWSRDREGQPQHF.